The text below deals with one T cell receptor beta chain. The antigen is unknown. These data are taken from a study of follicular helper T cells after annual influenza vaccination. Only in-frame clones appear in the TCRdb table, and some are missing; sequencing was by immunoSEQ multiplex PCR. The table shows thousands of clones, with 82% occurring only once. The germline V gene has CDR1 KGHSH and CDR2 LQKENI. This CDR3 region has 14 residues. Trimming shortened V by 2 bases and J by 1 base, and 9 bases separated the two germline ends. Study observations and caveats: ICOS+CD38+ cTfh clonality change tracked circulating plasmablast frequency change.

Documented time point: 2015-2016 season, pre-vaccination. Sorted blood CD4 subsets were sequenced before and after adults received seasonal inactivated influenza vaccine. Vaccine contraindications, substance abuse, HIV/AIDS, active malignancy and active illness excluded donors. This receptor was taken from an adult who received the influenza vaccine. Here the sequenced sample was CXCR5+ CD38- circulating T follicular helper cells from blood, taken on the day of influenza vaccination. The subset here: circulating Tfh, non-naive CD4+CXCR5+PD-1+ (ICOS+CD38+ or ICOS-CD38-). V is TRBV18 and J is TRBJ2-7, with a possible D match to TRBD2 (6 bases). CDR3 region: CASSPGTFSYEQYF. The CDR3 DNA follows: TGTGCCAGCTCACCAGGGACTTTTTCCTACGAGCAGTACTTC.